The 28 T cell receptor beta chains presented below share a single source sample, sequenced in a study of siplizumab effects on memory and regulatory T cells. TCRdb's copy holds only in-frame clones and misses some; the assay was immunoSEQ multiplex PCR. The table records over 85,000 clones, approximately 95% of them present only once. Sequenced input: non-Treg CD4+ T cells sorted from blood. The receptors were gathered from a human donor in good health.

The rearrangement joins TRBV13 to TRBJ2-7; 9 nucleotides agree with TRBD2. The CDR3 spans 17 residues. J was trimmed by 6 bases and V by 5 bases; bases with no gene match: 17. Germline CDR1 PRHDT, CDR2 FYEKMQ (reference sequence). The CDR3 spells CASSPPLTAGGPGEQYF. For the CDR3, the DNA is TGTGCCAGCAGCCCCCCTTTGACCGCGGGAGGGCCGGGCGAGCAGTACTTC.

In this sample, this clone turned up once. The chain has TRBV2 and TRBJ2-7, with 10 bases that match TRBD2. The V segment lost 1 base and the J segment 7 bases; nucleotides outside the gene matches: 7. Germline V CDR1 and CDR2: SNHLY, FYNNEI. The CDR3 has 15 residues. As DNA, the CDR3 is TGTGCCAGCAGTGAAGTTACAGCGGGGGGGCTGGAGCAGTACTTC. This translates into CASSEVTAGGLEQYF.

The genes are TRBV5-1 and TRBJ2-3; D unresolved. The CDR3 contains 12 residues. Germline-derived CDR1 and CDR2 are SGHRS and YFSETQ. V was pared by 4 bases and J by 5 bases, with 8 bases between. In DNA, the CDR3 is TGCGCCAGCAGCGCGCTGGGAGATACGCAGTATTTT. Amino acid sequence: CASSALGDTQYF. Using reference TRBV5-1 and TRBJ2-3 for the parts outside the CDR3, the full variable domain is KAGVTQTPRYLIKTRGQQVTLSCSPISGHRSVSWYQQTPGQGLQFLFEYFSETQRNKGNFPGRFSGRQFSNSRSEMNVSTLELGDSALYLCASSALGDTQYFGPGTRLTVL.

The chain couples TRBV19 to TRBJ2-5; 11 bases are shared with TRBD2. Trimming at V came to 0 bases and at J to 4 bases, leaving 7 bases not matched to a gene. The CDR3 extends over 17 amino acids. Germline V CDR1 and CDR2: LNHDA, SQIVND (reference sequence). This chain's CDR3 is CASSIEGSGRARETQYF. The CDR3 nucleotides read TGTGCCAGTAGTATAGAGGGTAGCGGGAGGGCTCGAGAGACCCAGTACTTC.

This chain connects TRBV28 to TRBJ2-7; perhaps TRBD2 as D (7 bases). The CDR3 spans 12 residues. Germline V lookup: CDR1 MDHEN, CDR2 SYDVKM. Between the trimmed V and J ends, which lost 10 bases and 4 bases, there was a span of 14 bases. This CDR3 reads CATGGGVYEQYF. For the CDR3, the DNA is TGTGCCACAGGAGGGGGGGTTTACGAGCAGTACTTC.

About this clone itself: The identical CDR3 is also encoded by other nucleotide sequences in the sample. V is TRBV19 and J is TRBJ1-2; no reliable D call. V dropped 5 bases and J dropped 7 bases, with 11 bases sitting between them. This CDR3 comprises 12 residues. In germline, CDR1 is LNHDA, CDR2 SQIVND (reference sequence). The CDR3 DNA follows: TGTGCCAGTAGTCCTCGGGGTTTTGGCTACACCTTC. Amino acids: CASSPRGFGYTF.

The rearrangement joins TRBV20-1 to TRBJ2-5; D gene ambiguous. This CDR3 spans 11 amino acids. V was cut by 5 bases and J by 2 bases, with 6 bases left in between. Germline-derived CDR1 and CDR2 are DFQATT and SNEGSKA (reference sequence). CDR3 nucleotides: TGCAGTGCTGCAAAACAAGAGACCCAGTACTTC. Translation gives CSAAKQETQYF.

DNA of the CDR3: TGTGCCAGCAGCTTACGGGCAGGCAGAAGCTCTGGAAACACCATATATTTT. This translates into CASSLRAGRSSGNTIYF. This chain links TRBV7-2 with TRBJ1-3; no definite D call. Germline V CDR1 and CDR2: SGHTA, FQGNSA. The CDR3 is made up of 17 amino acids. V was clipped by 2 bases and J by 0 bases, with 14 bases between them.

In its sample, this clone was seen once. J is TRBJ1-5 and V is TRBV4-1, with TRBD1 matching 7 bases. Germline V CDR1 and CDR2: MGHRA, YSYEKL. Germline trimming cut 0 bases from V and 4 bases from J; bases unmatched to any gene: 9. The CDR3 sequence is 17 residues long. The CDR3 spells CASSQDQRQGGNQPQHF. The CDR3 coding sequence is TGCGCCAGCAGCCAAGATCAACGGCAGGGGGGTAATCAGCCCCAGCATTTT.

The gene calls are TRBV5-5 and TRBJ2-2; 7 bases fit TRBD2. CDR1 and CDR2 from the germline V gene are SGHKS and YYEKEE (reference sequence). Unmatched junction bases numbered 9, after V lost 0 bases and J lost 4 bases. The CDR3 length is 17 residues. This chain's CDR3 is CASSLGNSGLSTGELFF. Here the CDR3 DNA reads TGTGCCAGCAGCTTGGGTAATAGCGGGTTATCCACCGGGGAGCTGTTTTTT.

The CDR3 sequence: CSATGQGGNTIYF. CDR3 bases: TGCAGCGCGACTGGACAGGGAGGAAACACCATATATTTT. This chain uses TRBV29-1 with TRBJ1-3; 8 bases agree with TRBD1. CDR3 length: 13 residues. Germline CDR1 and CDR2: SQVTM and ANQGSEA. The ends lost 7 bases at V and 4 bases at J; junction bases unmatched: 6.

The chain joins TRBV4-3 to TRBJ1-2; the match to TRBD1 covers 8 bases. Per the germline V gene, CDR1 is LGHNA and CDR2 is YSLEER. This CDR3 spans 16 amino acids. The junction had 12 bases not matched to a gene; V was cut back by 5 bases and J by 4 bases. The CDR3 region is CASSGGAGTGGYGYTF. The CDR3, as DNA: TGCGCCAGCAGCGGGGGGGCTGGGACAGGAGGCTATGGCTACACCTTC.

CDR3 residues: CASKGLAGLGEQFF. The CDR3 nucleotides are TGTGCCAGCAAGGGGCTAGCGGGCCTGGGAGAGCAGTTCTTC. V and J are TRBV2 and TRBJ2-1; 8 bases agree with TRBD2. The germline V gene encodes CDR1 SNHLY and CDR2 FYNNEI. The J segment lost 10 bases and the V segment lost 7 bases, leaving 12 bases of the junction unmatched. This CDR3 region has 14 residues. Full variable domain (missing parts from reference TRBV2 and TRBJ2-1): EPEVTQTPSHQVTQMGQEVILRCVPISNHLYFYWYRQILGQKVEFLVSFYNNEISEKSEIFDDQFSVERPDGSNFTLKIRSTKLEDSAMYFCASKGLAGLGEQFFGPGTRLTVL.

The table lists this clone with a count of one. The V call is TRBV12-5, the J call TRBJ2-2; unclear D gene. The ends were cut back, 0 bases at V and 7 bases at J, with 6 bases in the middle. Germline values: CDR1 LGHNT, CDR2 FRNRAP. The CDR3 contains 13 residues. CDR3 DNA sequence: TGTGCTAGTGGTTTGGTATCGGGCGGGGAGCTGTTTTTT. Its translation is CASGLVSGGELFF.

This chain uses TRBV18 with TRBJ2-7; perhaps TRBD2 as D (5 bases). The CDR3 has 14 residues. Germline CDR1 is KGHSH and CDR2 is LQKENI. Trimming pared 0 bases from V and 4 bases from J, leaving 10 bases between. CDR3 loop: CASSPPSSAYEQYF. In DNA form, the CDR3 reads TGTGCCAGCTCACCACCGAGTAGCGCGTACGAGCAGTACTTC. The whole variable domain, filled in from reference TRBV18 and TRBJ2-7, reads NAGVMQNPRHLVRRRGQEARLRCSPMKGHSHVYWYRQLPEEGLKFMVYLQKENIIDESGMPKERFSAEFPKEGPSILRIQQVVRGDSAAYFCASSPPSSAYEQYFGPGTRLTVT.

CDR3 bases: TGTGCCATCAACGTCATCCGAGCAGGGGGCTCGAGAGAGACCCAGTACTTC. The encoded protein is CAINVIRAGGSRETQYF. This rearrangement joins TRBV27 to TRBJ2-5, with 8 bases that match TRBD1. CDR1 is MNHEY and CDR2 is SMNVEV in the germline V gene (reference sequence). The CDR3 totals 17 residues. V lost 10 bases and J lost 4; bases outside the gene matches: 20.

CDR3 nucleotide sequence: TGCGCCAGCAGCTTGAGTTCCTACAATGAGCAGTTCTTC. Its protein is CASSLSSYNEQFF. This rearrangement joins TRBV5-1 to TRBJ2-1; D gene ambiguous. The CDR3 spans 13 residues. Germline V gene data show CDR1 as SGHRS and CDR2 as YFSETQ. The ends were cut back, 1 base at V and 1 base at J, with 3 bases in the middle.

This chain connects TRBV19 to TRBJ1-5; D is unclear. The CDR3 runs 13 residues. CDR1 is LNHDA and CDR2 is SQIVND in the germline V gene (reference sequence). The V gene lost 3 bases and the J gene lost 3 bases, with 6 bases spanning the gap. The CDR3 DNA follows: TGTGCCAGTAGTATGGGATTCAATCAGCCCCAGCATTTT. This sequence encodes CASSMGFNQPQHF.

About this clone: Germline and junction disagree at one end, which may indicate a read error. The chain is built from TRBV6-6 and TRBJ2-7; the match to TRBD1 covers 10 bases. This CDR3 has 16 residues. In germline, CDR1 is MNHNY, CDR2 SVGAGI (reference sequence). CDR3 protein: CASSYGVRDRGLTDGF. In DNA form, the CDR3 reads TGTGCCAGCAGTTACGGTGTAAGGGACAGGGGCCTCACGGACGGCTTT.

The CDR3 sequence is CASSQTGGPEQYF. The DNA of the CDR3 is TGCGCCAGCAGCCAGACAGGGGGCCCCGAGCAGTACTTC. This rearrangement joins TRBV4-1 to TRBJ2-7; 10 nucleotides match TRBD1. Germline CDR1 is MGHRA and CDR2 is YSYEKL. The length of the CDR3 is 13 residues. Trimming removed 3 bases from V and 6 bases from J; junction bases left unmatched: 2.

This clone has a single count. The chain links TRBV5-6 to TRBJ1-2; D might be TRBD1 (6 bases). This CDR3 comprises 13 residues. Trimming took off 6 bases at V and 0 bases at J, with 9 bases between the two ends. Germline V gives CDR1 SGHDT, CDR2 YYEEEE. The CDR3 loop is CASTPGANYGYTF. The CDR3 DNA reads TGTGCCAGCACCCCAGGGGCTAACTATGGCTACACCTTC.

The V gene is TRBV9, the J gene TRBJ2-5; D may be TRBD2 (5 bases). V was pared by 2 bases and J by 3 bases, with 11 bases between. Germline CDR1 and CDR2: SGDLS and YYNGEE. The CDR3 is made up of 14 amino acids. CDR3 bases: TGTGCCAGCAGCGTCCACACCGGGGAAGAGACCCAGTACTTC. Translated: CASSVHTGEETQYF.

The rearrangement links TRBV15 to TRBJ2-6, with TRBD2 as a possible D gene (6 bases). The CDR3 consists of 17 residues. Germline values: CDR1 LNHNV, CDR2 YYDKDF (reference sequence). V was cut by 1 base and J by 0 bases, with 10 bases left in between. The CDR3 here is CATSRGRGPSGANVLTF. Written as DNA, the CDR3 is TGTGCCACCAGCAGAGGGCGGGGCCCCTCTGGGGCCAACGTCCTGACTTTC.

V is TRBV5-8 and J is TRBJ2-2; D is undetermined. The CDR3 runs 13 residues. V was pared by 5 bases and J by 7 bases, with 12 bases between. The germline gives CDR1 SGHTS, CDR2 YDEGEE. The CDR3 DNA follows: TGTGCCAGCAGTTCTCCTTTCGGCGGGGAGCTGTTTTTT. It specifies CASSSPFGGELFF.

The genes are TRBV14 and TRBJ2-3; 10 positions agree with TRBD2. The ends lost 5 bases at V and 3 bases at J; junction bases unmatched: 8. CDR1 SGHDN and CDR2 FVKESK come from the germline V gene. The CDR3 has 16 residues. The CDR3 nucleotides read TGTGCCAGCAGCGAGAAACCGGGACTAGCGACAGATACGCAGTATTTT. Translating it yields CASSEKPGLATDTQYF.

This CDR3 is CASSLAAAVNEKLFF. The CDR3 bases are TGCGCCAGCAGCTTGGCGGCAGCCGTTAATGAAAAACTGTTTTTT. V usage is TRBV5-1 and J usage is TRBJ1-4; no clear D gene. V lost 0 bases, J lost 4 bases, and 10 bases lay in between. This CDR3 region has 15 residues. In germline, CDR1 is SGHRS, CDR2 YFSETQ.

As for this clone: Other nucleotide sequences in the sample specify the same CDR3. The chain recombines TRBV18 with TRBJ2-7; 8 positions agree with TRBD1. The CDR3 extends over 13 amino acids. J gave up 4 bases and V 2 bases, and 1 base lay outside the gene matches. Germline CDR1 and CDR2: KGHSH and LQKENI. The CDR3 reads CASSPRQGYEQYF. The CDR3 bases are TGTGCCAGCTCACCAAGACAGGGGTACGAGCAGTACTTC. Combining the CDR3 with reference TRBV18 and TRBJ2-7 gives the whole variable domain NAGVMQNPRHLVRRRGQEARLRCSPMKGHSHVYWYRQLPEEGLKFMVYLQKENIIDESGMPKERFSAEFPKEGPSILRIQQVVRGDSAAYFCASSPRQGYEQYFGPGTRLTVT.

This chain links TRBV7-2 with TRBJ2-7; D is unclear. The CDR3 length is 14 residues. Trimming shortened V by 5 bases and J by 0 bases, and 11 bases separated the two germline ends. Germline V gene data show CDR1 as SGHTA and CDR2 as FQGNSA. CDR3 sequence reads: CASSRPGGSYEQYF. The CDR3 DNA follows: TGTGCCAGCAGCCGGCCTGGCGGCTCCTACGAGCAGTACTTC.